A selection of T cell receptor beta chains follows, all from one sample in a study of shared clonotypes between healthy human individuals. Assay used: immunoSEQ multiplex PCR; TCRdb lists only in-frame clones, some missing. The sample shows under 1,900,000 clones, just under 99% of them seen only once. The source material was naive CD4+ T cells sorted from blood. These receptors came from a man aged 25-40 years in good health. The CDR3 runs from the conserved cysteine through the conserved F or W. The D gene is left open where the match is weak.

V gene,J gene,D gene,CDR3 length,CDR3 protein,CDR3 DNA
TRBV5-1,TRBJ1-4,TRBD1,13,CASSLVGQQKLFF,TGCGCCAGCAGCTTGGTGGGACAGCAAAAACTGTTTTTT
TRBV9,TRBJ1-1,TRBD1,14,CASNRQGANTEAFF,TGTGCCAGCAACCGACAGGGGGCGAACACTGAAGCTTTCTTT
TRBV10-3,TRBJ1-2,-,12,CATEGGNYGYTF,TGTGCCACAGAGGGGGGTAACTATGGCTACACCTTC
TRBV27,TRBJ2-1,TRBD1,19,CASSLSGQGAAFSYNEQFF,TGTGCCAGCAGTTTGTCGGGACAGGGGGCCGCTTTTTCCTACAATGAGCAGTTCTTC
TRBV5-1,TRBJ2-6,-,18,CASSVSRTANSGANVLTF,TGCGCCAGCAGCGTTAGCCGGACAGCGAACTCTGGGGCCAACGTCCTGACTTTC
TRBV2,TRBJ2-6,-,14,CASSDRSRANVLTF,TGTGCCAGCAGTGACAGGTCGCGGGCCAACGTCCTGACTTTC
TRBV5-1,TRBJ1-3,-,16,CASSLQGEGSGNTIYF,TGCGCCAGCAGCTTACAGGGTGAGGGTTCTGGAAACACCATATATTTT
TRBV7-9,TRBJ1-1,-,15,CASSQRQVKNTEAFF,TGTGCCAGCAGCCAAAGACAGGTAAAGAACACTGAAGCTTTCTTT
TRBV28,TRBJ2-1,-,16,CASSLVSGSSYNEQFF,TGTGCCAGCAGTTTAGTATCTGGGAGCTCCTACAATGAGCAGTTCTTC
TRBV6-5,TRBJ2-7,-,13,CASSYEGTGVQYF,TGTGCCAGCAGTTACGAAGGTACCGGTGTGCAGTACTTC
TRBV2,TRBJ2-1,-,12,CAGGLSIHEQFF,TGTGCCGGCGGACTGTCCATCCATGAGCAGTTCTTC
TRBV6-5,TRBJ2-3,-,13,CASSSTGADTQYF,TGTGCCAGCAGCTCAACGGGGGCAGATACGCAGTATTTT
TRBV9,TRBJ1-3,-,13,CASSSSSGNTIYF,TGTGCCAGCAGCTCGAGCTCTGGAAACACCATATATTTT
TRBV7-2,TRBJ1-1,TRBD1,15,CASSRTGLGNTEAFF,TGTGCCAGCAGCAGGACAGGGCTTGGGAACACTGAAGCTTTCTTT
TRBV2,TRBJ1-1,-,13,CASSDRGYTEAFF,TGTGCCAGCAGTGATAGGGGGTATACTGAAGCTTTCTTT
TRBV13,TRBJ2-3,TRBD2,15,CASSFHREGPDTQYF,TGTGCCAGCAGCTTTCACCGGGAGGGCCCAGATACGCAGTATTTT
TRBV9,TRBJ1-5,-,14,CASSVGGVDQPQHF,TGTGCCAGCAGCGTAGGGGGCGTTGATCAGCCCCAGCATTTT
TRBV5-1,TRBJ2-7,TRBD2,15,CASSYGTSDIYEQYF,TGCGCCAGCAGCTATGGGACTAGCGACATCTACGAGCAGTACTTC
TRBV5-4,TRBJ2-3,-,14,CASSLDRGTDTQYF,TGTGCCAGCAGCTTGGATAGGGGTACAGATACGCAGTATTTT
TRBV5-1,TRBJ2-1,TRBD1,15,CASSPTGNSYNEQFF,TGCGCCAGCAGCCCGACAGGGAACTCCTACAATGAGCAGTTCTTC
TRBV6-6,TRBJ1-1,-,14,CASSLARRETEAFF,TGTGCCAGCAGCCTGGCCCGAAGGGAAACTGAAGCTTTCTTT
TRBV19,TRBJ1-1,TRBD1,15,CASTNQGAGNTEAFF,TGTGCCAGTACAAACCAGGGGGCTGGGAACACTGAAGCTTTCTTT
TRBV9,TRBJ2-2,TRBD2,19,CASSHTRTSGSWNTGELFF,TGTGCCAGCAGCCATACGCGGACTAGCGGGAGCTGGAACACCGGGGAGCTGTTTTTT
TRBV5-1,TRBJ2-2,-,13,CASSLVGTGELFF,TGCGCCAGCAGCTTGGTGGGAACCGGGGAGCTGTTTTTT
TRBV18,TRBJ1-1,-,15,CASSPSNVRNTEAFF,TGTGCCAGCTCACCATCCAACGTGAGGAACACTGAAGCTTTCTTT
TRBV6-1,TRBJ1-2,-,12,CASSERDYGYTF,TGTGCCAGCAGTGAAAGGGACTATGGCTACACCTTC
TRBV5-1,TRBJ1-1,-,13,CASSLDVNTEAFF,TGCGCCAGCAGCTTGGACGTGAACACTGAAGCTTTCTTT
TRBV28,TRBJ2-5,-,12,CASRDVGETQYF,TGTGCCAGCCGAGATGTGGGGGAGACCCAGTACTTC
TRBV7-2,TRBJ1-2,-,15,CASSLTWTASGGYTF,TGTGCCAGCAGCTTAACCTGGACAGCTTCGGGTGGCTACACCTTC
TRBV7-3,TRBJ2-2,-,13,CASSTDGTGELFF,TGTGCCAGCAGCACGGACGGAACCGGGGAGCTGTTTTTT
TRBV5-1,TRBJ2-7,-,15,CASSLLGTATYEQYF,TGCGCCAGCAGCTTGTTAGGGACGGCCACCTACGAGCAGTACTTC
TRBV5-1,TRBJ1-1,-,12,CASSFGGNEAFF,TGCGCCAGCAGCTTCGGCGGAAATGAAGCTTTCTTT
TRBV6-6,TRBJ1-2,-,12,CASSRKGGGYTF,TGTGCCAGCAGTAGAAAAGGAGGTGGCTACACCTTC
TRBV6-6,TRBJ1-5,-,13,CASRTGSYQPQHF,TGTGCCAGCAGAACAGGGTCTTATCAGCCCCAGCATTTT
TRBV27,TRBJ2-1,-,13,CASSPQFDNEQFF,TGTGCCAGCAGTCCCCAATTTGACAATGAGCAGTTCTTC
TRBV5-4,TRBJ2-3,TRBD2,17,CASSLGLAGLLTDTQYF,TGTGCCAGCAGCTTGGGACTAGCGGGACTTTTAACAGATACGCAGTATTTT
TRBV5-1,TRBJ1-3,-,16,CASSFYSGYSGNTIYF,TGCGCCAGCAGCTTTTACTCGGGTTACTCTGGAAACACCATATATTTT
TRBV7-9,TRBJ1-5,TRBD1,17,CASSSSDRDGSNQPQHF,TGTGCCAGCAGCTCTTCGGACAGGGACGGAAGCAATCAGCCCCAGCATTTT
TRBV5-6,TRBJ1-2,TRBD1,13,CASSPRRGHGYTF,TGTGCCAGCAGCCCCCGAAGGGGGCATGGCTACACCTTC
TRBV7-6,TRBJ2-3,-,14,CASSSTHRVDTQYF,TGTGCCAGCAGTTCAACTCACAGGGTAGATACGCAGTATTTT
TRBV27,TRBJ1-2,-,13,CASMGAGGSGYTF,TGTGCCAGCATGGGGGCCGGGGGGAGTGGCTACACCTTC
TRBV7-8,TRBJ2-2,-,17,CASSKKMGHPNTGELFF,TGTGCCAGCAGCAAAAAAATGGGACACCCGAACACCGGGGAGCTGTTTTTT
TRBV7-6,TRBJ2-5,-,14,CASSFGGGVETQYF,TGTGCCAGCAGCTTCGGAGGAGGAGTAGAGACCCAGTACTTC
TRBV10-3,TRBJ2-2,-,11,CAISALGELFF,TGTGCCATCAGTGCCCTCGGGGAGCTGTTTTTT
TRBV20-1,TRBJ2-7,-,11,CSAKLLLEQYF,TGCAGTGCCAAATTACTTCTCGAGCAGTACTTC
TRBV19,TRBJ1-5,-,16,CASSILRQSSNQPQHF,TGTGCCAGTAGTATTCTTAGACAGTCTAGCAATCAGCCCCAGCATTTT
TRBV25-1,TRBJ2-5,-,14,CASSEYIAGETQYF,TGTGCCAGCAGTGAATATATCGCAGGGGAGACCCAGTACTTC
TRBV11-2,TRBJ2-1,TRBD2,12,CASRAGVNEQFF,TGTGCCAGCAGGGCGGGAGTAAATGAGCAGTTCTTC
TRBV5-5,TRBJ2-1,-,13,CASSLTGVSEQFF,TGTGCCAGCAGCTTGACGGGAGTAAGCGAGCAGTTCTTC
TRBV6-1,TRBJ2-7,TRBD1,16,CASSEGPGQGIYEQYF,TGTGCCAGCAGTGAAGGGCCGGGACAGGGTATTTACGAGCAGTACTTC
TRBV15,TRBJ1-4,TRBD1,15,CATSRGTGANEKLFF,TGTGCCACCAGCAGAGGGACAGGGGCTAATGAAAAACTGTTTTTT
TRBV10-2,TRBJ1-2,-,13,CASAAAESYGYTF,TGCGCCAGCGCTGCGGCAGAAAGCTATGGCTACACCTTC